This T cell receptor (beta chain) was recovered during a study of T cell repertoires in cytomegalovirus infection. About the study: Epitope selection comprised recently identified HLA-C-restricted CMV epitopes and well-studied HLA-B-restricted CMV epitopes. Regarding the study as a whole: Using cumulative public TCR beta family frequency, the authors identified those who carried CMV together with the relevant HLA. Clonotype analysis showed dominance of the ex vivo response by HLA-C-restricted CMV-specific TCR beta clonotypes.

TCRdb re-derived calls from the reads in MiXCR, one entry per CDR3 protein. Here the sample spans around 770,000 distinct CDR3 sequences, almost 30% being singletons. V lost 4 bases and J lost 3, with 12 bases in between. Per the germline V gene, CDR1 is ENHRY and CDR2 is SYGVKD. The CDR3 totals 14 residues. About this clonotype itself: Its antigen is still unknown.

Sequencing used cultured CD8+ T cells from PBMCs, obtained from culture after CMV antigen stimulation. The V and J genes are TRBV10-3 and TRBJ1-2, with D uncertain. The clonotype was recovered from a human donor in good health (CMV status not recorded). Some clones in this sample may be carry-over from other donors' samples. The CDR3 spells CAISGLSGYYGYTF. The CDR3 DNA is TGTGCCATCAGTGGGTTATCAGGATACTATGGCTACACCTTC.